This is a list of T cell receptor beta chains from one sample in a study of T cell changes during pregnancy in multiple sclerosis. Libraries were prepared by immunoSEQ multiplex PCR; TCRdb keeps only in-frame clonotypes and omits some of them. The sample carries 50,000 to 60,000 clones, around 90% recorded once. This sample comprised CD4+ T cells from peripheral blood mononuclear cells, obtained in the first trimester of pregnancy. The source of these receptors is a female donor with multiple sclerosis, enrolled in a pregnancy study. The CDR3 runs from the conserved cysteine through the conserved F or W. The D gene is left open where the match is weak.

J	V	D	DNA	CDR3
TRBJ2-2	TRBV19	NA	TGTGCCAGTAGTATAGGGGCAGGGGTTCCCGGGGAGCTGTTTTTT	CASSIGAGVPGELFF
TRBJ1-1	TRBV9	TRBD1	TGTGCCAGCAGCGTAGGCAGGGGGCGCTTTGCTGAAGCTTTCTTT	CASSVGRGRFAEAFF
TRBJ2-1	TRBV2	NA	TGTGCCAGCAGTGAAGTGGCCCAGGGCGGTGAGCAGTTCTTC	CASSEVAQGGEQFF
TRBJ1-5	TRBV5-5	NA	TGTGCCAGCAGTCGTCTTGCAGCGCCAAATCAGCCCCAGCATTTT	CASSRLAAPNQPQHF
TRBJ2-3	TRBV29-1	TRBD2	TGCAGCGTTGCGTTGACTAGCGGGGTCCCTAGCACAGATACGCAGTATTTT	CSVALTSGVPSTDTQYF
TRBJ1-1	TRBV28	NA	TGTGCCAGCAGTCCGCCAGGGTTGAACACTGAAGCTTTCTTT	CASSPPGLNTEAFF
TRBJ2-6	TRBV6-5	NA	TGTGCCAGTACAGGGTCTGGGGCCAACGTCCTGACTTTC	CASTGSGANVLTF
TRBJ2-3	TRBV6-5	NA	TGTGCCAGCAAGCTAAGAGGCACAGATACGCAGTATTTT	CASKLRGTDTQYF
TRBJ1-1	TRBV25-1	TRBD1	TGTGCCAGCAGGCCACCCGGACAGGTTATAACTGAAGCTTTCTTT	CASRPPGQVITEAFF
TRBJ1-1	TRBV7-9	NA	TGTGCCAGCAGCTTCGACCCGAGCGCCACTGAAGCTTTCTTT	CASSFDPSATEAFF
TRBJ2-7	TRBV7-6	TRBD1	TGTGCCAGCAGCTATGGACAGGGGGCGGACGAGCAGTACTTC	CASSYGQGADEQYF
TRBJ2-5	TRBV9	NA	TGTGCCAGCAGCGTAGGAATAGGAAGACTCGAGACCCAGTACTTC	CASSVGIGRLETQYF